This T cell receptor (beta chain) was observed in a study of beta chain features in type 1 diabetes. The overall study: Cells sorted and examined across all samples totaled 85 million to 110 million.

Study observations and caveats: VDJ junctions in type 1 diabetes patients carried more deletions and fewer insertions.

Trimming took 0 bases from V and 14 from J; bases not matched to a gene: 9. Germline values: CDR1 MGHDK, CDR2 SYGVNS. This CDR3 has 16 amino acids. As to this clone: Its antigen is undetermined.

Reverse transcribing all isolated RNA meant expressed TCRB transcripts were sequenced. Using immunoSEQ multiplex PCR, the repertoire was profiled, and TCRdb retains in-frame clones only, with some absent. The sample includes 400,000 to 500,000 clones, approximately 15% of them seen just once. This receptor was identified in a man aged 25 to 40 in good health. This sequence joins TRBV25-1 and TRBJ1-6; 11 bases are a match to TRBD1. Input material: naive CD4+ T cells from blood. CDR3 region: CASSEYGTGGLRALHF. CDR3 nucleotides: TGTGCCAGCAGTGAATACGGGACAGGGGGACTTAGGGCCCTCCACTTT.